This T cell receptor (beta chain) was identified in a study of blood T cell repertoires in COVID-19. Study details: The analysed material was cDNA or gDNA that came from T cells, B-cell-depleted T cells, or PBMCs.

Per the authors' pipeline: Amplification from reference gene primers served as the basis for estimated nucleated cell counts. Generated by immunoSEQ multiplex PCR, the TCRdb table keeps only in-frame clones and is missing some. V and J calls and clone size come straight from that table; D and trimming were deduced from the DNA. This sample has 200,000 to 250,000 clones, with around 90% found just once. Germline V gene lookup returns CDR1 LGHNA and CDR2 YSLEER. There are 17 residues in the CDR3. V gave up 1 base and J gave up 3 bases; unmatched junction bases: 9. The gene calls are TRBV4-3 and TRBJ2-1, with TRBD1 matching 7 bases. Sequenced sample: peripheral blood. This TCR came from a man aged 25 to 45 with COVID-19, enrolled during active disease. CDR3 nucleotides: TGCGCCAGCAGCCAAGGAGTCCGGGACAGCGACTACAATGAGCAGTTCTTC. It yields the protein CASSQGVRDSDYNEQFF.